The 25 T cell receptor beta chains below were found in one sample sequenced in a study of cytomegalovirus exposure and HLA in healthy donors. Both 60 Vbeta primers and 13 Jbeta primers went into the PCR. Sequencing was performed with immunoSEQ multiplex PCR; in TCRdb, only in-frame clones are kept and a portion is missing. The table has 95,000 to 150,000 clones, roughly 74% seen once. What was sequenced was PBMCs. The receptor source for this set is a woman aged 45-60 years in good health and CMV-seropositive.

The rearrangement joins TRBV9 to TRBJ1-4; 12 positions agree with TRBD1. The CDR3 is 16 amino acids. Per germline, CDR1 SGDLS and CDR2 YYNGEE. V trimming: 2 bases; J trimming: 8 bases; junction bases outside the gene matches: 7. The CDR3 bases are TGTGCCAGCAGCGTGGGGACAGGGGGCGATGGGGAAAAACTGTTTTTT. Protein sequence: CASSVGTGGDGEKLFF. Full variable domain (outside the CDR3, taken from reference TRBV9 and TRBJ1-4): DSGVTQTPKHLITATGQRVTLRCSPRSGDLSVYWYQQSLDQGLQFLIQYYNGEERAKGNILERFSAQQFPDLHSELNLSSLELGDSALYFCASSVGTGGDGEKLFFGSGTQLSVL.

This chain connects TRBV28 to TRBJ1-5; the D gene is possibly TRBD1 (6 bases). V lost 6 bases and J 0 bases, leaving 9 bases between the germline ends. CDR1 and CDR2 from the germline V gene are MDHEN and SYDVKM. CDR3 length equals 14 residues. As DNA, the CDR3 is TGTGCCAGCAGCCAACAGGGTAGCAATCAGCCCCAGCATTTT. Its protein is CASSQQGSNQPQHF. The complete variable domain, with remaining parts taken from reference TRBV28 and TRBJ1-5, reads DVKVTQSSRYLVKRTGEKVFLECVQDMDHENMFWYRQDPGLGLRLIYFSYDVKMKEKGDIPEGYSVSREKKERFSLILESASTNQTSMYLCASSQQGSNQPQHFGDGTRLSIL.

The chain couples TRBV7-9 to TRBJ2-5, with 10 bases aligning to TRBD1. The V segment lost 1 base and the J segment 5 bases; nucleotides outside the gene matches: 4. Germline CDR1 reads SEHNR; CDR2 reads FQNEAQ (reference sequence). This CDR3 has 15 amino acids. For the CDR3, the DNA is TGTGCCAGCAGCTTAGATGGGACAGGGGTCGAGACCCAGTACTTC. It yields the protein CASSLDGTGVETQYF.

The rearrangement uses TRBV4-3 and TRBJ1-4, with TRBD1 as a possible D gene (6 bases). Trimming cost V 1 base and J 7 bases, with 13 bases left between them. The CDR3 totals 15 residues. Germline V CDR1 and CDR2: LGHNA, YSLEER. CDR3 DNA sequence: TGCGCCAGCAGCCAAGGTGGGGGCCCGGGTGAAAAACTGTTTTTT. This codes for CASSQGGGPGEKLFF.

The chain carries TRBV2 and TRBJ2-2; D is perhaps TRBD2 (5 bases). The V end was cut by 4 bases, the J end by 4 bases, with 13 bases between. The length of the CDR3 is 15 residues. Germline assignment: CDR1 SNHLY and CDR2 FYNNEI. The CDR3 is CASSVVEGGTGELFF. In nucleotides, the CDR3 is TGTGCCAGCAGTGTAGTCGAGGGTGGCACCGGGGAGCTGTTTTTT. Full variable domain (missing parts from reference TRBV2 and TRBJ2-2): EPEVTQTPSHQVTQMGQEVILRCVPISNHLYFYWYRQILGQKVEFLVSFYNNEISEKSEIFDDQFSVERPDGSNFTLKIRSTKLEDSAMYFCASSVVEGGTGELFFGEGSRLTVL.

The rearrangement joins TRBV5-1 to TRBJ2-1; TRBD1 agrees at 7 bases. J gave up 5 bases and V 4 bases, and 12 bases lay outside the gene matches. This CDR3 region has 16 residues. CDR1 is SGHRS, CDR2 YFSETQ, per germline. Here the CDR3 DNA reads TGCGCCAGCAGCCCTGCCCGGACAGGAACTGACAATGAGCAGTTCTTC. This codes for CASSPARTGTDNEQFF.

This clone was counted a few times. The CDR3 loop is CASQPPSTGSYEQYF. The CDR3 DNA follows: TGTGCCAGCCAACCACCGTCGACAGGGTCCTACGAGCAGTACTTC. The chain joins TRBV7-9 to TRBJ2-5; 7 bases map to TRBD1. The last part of the DNA fits TRBJ2-7 better; the J call may be wrong. CDR1 SEHNR and CDR2 FQNEAQ come from the germline V gene (reference sequence). The CDR3 loop spans 15 amino acids.

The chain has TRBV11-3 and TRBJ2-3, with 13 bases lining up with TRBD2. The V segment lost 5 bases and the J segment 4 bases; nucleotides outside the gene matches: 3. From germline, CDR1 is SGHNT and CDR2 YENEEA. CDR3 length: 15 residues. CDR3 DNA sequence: TGTGCCAGCAGCCAAGGACTAGCGGGGGCAGATACGCAGTATTTT. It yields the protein CASSQGLAGADTQYF.

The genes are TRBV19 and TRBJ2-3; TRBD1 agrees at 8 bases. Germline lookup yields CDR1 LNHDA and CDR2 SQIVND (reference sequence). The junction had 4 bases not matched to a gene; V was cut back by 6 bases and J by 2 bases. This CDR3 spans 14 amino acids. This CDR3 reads CASSRQGTTDTQYF. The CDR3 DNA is TGTGCCAGTAGCCGACAGGGGACCACAGATACGCAGTATTTT. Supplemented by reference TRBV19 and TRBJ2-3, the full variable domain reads DGGITQSPKYLFRKEGQNVTLSCEQNLNHDAMYWYRQDPGQGLRLIYYSQIVNDFQKGDIAEGYSVSREKKESFPLTVTSAQKNPTAFYLCASSRQGTTDTQYFGPGTRLTVL.

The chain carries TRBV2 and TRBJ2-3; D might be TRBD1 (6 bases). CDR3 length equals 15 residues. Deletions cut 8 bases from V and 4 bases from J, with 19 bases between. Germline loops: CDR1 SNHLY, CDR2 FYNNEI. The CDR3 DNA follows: TGTGCCAGCTTAATAAGAGGGGGTGGCGCAGATACGCAGTATTTT. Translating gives CASLIRGGGADTQYF.

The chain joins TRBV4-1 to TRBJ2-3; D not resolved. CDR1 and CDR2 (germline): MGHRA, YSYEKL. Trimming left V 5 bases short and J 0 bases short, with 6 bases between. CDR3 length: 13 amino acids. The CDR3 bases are TGCGCCAGCAGCGTCCGTAGCACAGATACGCAGTATTTT. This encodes CASSVRSTDTQYF.

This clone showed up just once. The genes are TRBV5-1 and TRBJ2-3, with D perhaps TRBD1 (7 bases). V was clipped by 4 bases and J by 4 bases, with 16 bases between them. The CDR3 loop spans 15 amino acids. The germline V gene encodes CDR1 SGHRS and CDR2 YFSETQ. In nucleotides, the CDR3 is TGCGCCAGCAGCCATGGAGGGGGCAAGTCAGATACGCAGTATTTT. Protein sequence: CASSHGGGKSDTQYF.

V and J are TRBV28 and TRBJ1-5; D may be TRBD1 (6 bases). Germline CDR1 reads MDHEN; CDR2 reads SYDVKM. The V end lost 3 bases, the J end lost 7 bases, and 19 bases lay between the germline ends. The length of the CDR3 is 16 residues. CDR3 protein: CASSFGRRGDKQPQHF. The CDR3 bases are TGTGCCAGCAGTTTTGGCAGGAGAGGGGACAAACAGCCCCAGCATTTT.

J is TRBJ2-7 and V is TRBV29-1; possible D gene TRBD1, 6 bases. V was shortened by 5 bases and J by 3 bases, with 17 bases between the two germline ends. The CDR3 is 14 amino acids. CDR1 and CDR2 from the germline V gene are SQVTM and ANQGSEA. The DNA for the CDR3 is TGCAGCGTTTCTGGTCCGGGACAACTCTACGAGCAGTACTTC. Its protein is CSVSGPGQLYEQYF.

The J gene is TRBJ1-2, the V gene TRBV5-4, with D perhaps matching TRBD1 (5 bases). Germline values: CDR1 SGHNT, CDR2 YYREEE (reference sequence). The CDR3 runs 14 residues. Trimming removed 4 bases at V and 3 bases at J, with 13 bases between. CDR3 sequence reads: CASSLNQGHYGYTF. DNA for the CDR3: TGTGCCAGCAGCCTCAACCAGGGCCACTATGGCTACACCTTC.

In DNA form, the CDR3 reads TGTGCCAGTAAATCGGGACAGGGCACAGATACGCAGTATTTT. Its translation: CASKSGQGTDTQYF. The V call is TRBV19, the J call TRBJ2-3; 8 positions agree with TRBD1. Germline loops: CDR1 LNHDA, CDR2 SQIVND (reference sequence). This CDR3 spans 14 amino acids. With V trimmed by 7 bases and J by 1 base, 4 bases remained unmatched.

Here the CDR3 DNA reads TGTGCCAGTCTACGACAGTCTCGAGGCTACGAGCAGTACTTC. Protein: CASLRQSRGYEQYF. The rearrangement joins TRBV19 to TRBJ2-7; possible D gene TRBD1, 5 bases. Germline V gene sequence: CDR1 LNHDA, CDR2 SQIVND (reference sequence). V shed 8 bases and J shed 3 bases, with 17 bases lying between them. CDR3 size: 14 residues.

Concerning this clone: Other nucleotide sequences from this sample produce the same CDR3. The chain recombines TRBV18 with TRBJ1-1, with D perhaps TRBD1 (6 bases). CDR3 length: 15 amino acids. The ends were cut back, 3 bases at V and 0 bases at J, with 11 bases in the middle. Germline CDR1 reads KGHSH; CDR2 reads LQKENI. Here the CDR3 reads CASSPQGQMNTEAFF. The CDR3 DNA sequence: TGTGCCAGCTCACCTCAAGGACAGATGAACACTGAAGCTTTCTTT.

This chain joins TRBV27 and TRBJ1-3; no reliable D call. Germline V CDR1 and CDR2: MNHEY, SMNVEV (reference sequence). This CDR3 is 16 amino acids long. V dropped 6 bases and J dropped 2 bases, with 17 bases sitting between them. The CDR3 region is CASSPLGPMAGNTIYF. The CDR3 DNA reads TGTGCCAGCAGCCCCCTAGGCCCGATGGCTGGAAACACCATATATTTT.

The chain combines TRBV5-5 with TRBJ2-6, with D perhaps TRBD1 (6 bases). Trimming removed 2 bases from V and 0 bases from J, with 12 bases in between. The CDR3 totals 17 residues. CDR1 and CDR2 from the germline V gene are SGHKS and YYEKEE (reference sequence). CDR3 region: CASSFGGLSSGANVLTF. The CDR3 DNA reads TGTGCCAGCAGCTTTGGGGGCCTAAGCTCTGGGGCCAACGTCCTGACTTTC.

CDR3 region: CASSPGSGILQHF. The CDR3 DNA sequence: TGTGCCAGTAGTCCTGGCTCCGGGATTCTCCAGCATTTT. The chain employs TRBV19 and TRBJ1-5; D unresolved. The V gene lost 5 bases and the J gene lost 12 bases, with 17 bases spanning the gap. There are 13 residues in the CDR3. Germline V gives CDR1 LNHDA, CDR2 SQIVND (reference sequence).

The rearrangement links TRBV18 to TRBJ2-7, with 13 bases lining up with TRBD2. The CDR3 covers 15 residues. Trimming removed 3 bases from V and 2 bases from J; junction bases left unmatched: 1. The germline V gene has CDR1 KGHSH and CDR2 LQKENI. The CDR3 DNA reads TGTGCCAGCTCACCCGGGACTAGCGGGACCTACGAGCAGTACTTC. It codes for CASSPGTSGTYEQYF.

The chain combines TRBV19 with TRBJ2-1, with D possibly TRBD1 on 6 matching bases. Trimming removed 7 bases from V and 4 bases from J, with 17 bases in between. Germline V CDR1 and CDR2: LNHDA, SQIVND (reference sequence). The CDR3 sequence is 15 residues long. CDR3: CASTKPGTLYNEQFF. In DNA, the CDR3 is TGTGCCAGTACAAAACCGGGGACACTATACAATGAGCAGTTCTTC. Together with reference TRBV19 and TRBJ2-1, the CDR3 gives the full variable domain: DGGITQSPKYLFRKEGQNVTLSCEQNLNHDAMYWYRQDPGQGLRLIYYSQIVNDFQKGDIAEGYSVSREKKESFPLTVTSAQKNPTAFYLCASTKPGTLYNEQFFGPGTRLTVL.

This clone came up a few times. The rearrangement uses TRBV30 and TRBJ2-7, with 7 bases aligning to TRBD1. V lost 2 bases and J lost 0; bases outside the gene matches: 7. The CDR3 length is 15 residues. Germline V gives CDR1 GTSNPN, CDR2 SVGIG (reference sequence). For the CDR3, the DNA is TGTGCCTGGAGTAGCAGGGGGTCTAGCTCCTACGAGCAGTACTTC. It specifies CAWSSRGSSSYEQYF.

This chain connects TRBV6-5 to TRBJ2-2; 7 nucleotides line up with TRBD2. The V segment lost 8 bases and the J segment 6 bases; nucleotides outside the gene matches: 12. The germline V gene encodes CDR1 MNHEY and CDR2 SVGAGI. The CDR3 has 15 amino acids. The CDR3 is CASARGLAGSGELFF. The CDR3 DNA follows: TGTGCCAGCGCGAGAGGGTTAGCGGGTTCCGGGGAGCTGTTTTTT.